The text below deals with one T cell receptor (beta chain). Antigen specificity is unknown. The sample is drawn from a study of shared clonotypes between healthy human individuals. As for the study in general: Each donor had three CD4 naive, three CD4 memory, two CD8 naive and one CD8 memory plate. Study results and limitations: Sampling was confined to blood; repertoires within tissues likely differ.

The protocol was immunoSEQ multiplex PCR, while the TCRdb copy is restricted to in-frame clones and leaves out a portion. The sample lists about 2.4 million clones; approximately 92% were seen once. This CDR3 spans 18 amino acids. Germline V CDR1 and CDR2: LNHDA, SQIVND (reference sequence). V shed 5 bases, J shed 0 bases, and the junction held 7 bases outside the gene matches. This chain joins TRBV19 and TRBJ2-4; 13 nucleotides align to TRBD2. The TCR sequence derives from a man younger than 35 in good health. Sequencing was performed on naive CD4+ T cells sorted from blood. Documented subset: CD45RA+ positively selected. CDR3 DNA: TGTGCCAGTAGTTCCGGGACTAGCGGGGTTCTAGCCAAAAACATTCAGTACTTC. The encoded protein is CASSSGTSGVLAKNIQYF.